This T cell receptor beta chain derives from a study of blood T cells in healthy people across ages. Each donor had about 10 milliliters of peripheral blood drawn. This clonotype has a handful of counts. This CDR3 comprises 16 residues. Germline CDR1 reads KGHSH; CDR2 reads LQKENI. J gave up 0 bases and V 4 bases, and 7 bases lay outside the gene matches. It was with a sample-barcoded 5' primer and a J-beta primer mix that a second PCR of roughly 7 to 12 cycles was run. TCRdb ran MiXCR on the 5' RACE reads and lists one entry per CDR3 protein. This table holds approximately 780,000 distinct CDR3 sequences, about 26% found once. These data were also filed under a second study, of T cells of mothers and their children.

Sequenced: blood. This TCR came from a boy between 10 and 17 years old in good health. V usage is TRBV18 and J usage is TRBJ1-2; 8 nucleotides align to TRBD1. The CDR3 loop reads CASSLYPTGANYGYTF. The CDR3 DNA sequence: TGTGCCAGCTCACTATACCCGACAGGGGCTAACTATGGCTACACCTTC. Full variable domain (missing parts from reference TRBV18 and TRBJ1-2): NAGVMQNPRHLVRRRGQEARLRCSPMKGHSHVYWYRQLPEEGLKFMVYLQKENIIDESGMPKERFSAEFPKEGPSILRIQQVVRGDSAAYFCASSLYPTGANYGYTFGSGTRLTVV.